These 24 T cell receptor beta chains came from one sample sequenced in a study of radiotherapy plus CTLA-4 blockade in lung cancer. The data were produced by immunoSEQ multiplex PCR, yet TCRdb's version contains in-frame clones alone and is incomplete. Counted here are tens of thousands of clones, 77% occurring once; the ten biggest clones make up less than 3%. The sequences come from peripheral blood, collected from a patient treated with radiotherapy plus ipilimumab. The receptors were sampled from a human donor with non-small cell lung cancer whose response to radiotherapy plus ipilimumab could not be evaluated.

CDR3 in amino acids: CASLGGVRVNEQFF. CDR3 in DNA: TGTGCCAGCTTGGGGGGGGTGAGGGTTAATGAGCAGTTCTTC. The chain employs TRBV6-1 and TRBJ2-1, with 7 bases lining up with TRBD2. Germline values: CDR1 MNHNS, CDR2 SASEGT. After removal of 8 bases from V and 7 bases from J, the junction contained 11 bases not matched to a gene. There are 14 residues in the CDR3.

This clone showed up just a few times. This chain connects TRBV7-6 to TRBJ2-1; possible D gene TRBD2, 5 bases. The CDR3 loop spans 13 amino acids. Trimming stripped 4 bases from V and 7 bases from J, with 11 bases between. Germline V gene lookup returns CDR1 SGHVS and CDR2 FNYEAQ. CDR3 loop: CASSSRRGNEQFF. The CDR3 nucleotides read TGTGCCAGCAGCTCCCGACGAGGGAATGAGCAGTTCTTC.

The gene calls are TRBV18 and TRBJ1-5; the D is unclear. The CDR3 length is 14 residues. Germline CDR1 KGHSH, CDR2 LQKENI. The V gene lost 2 bases and the J gene lost 9 bases, with 14 bases spanning the gap. The DNA of the CDR3 is TGTGCCAGCTCACCAGGGGAGGGCTCGGGGCCCCAGCATTTT. This gives the protein CASSPGEGSGPQHF.

The sample holds a few counts of this clone. V and J are TRBV18 and TRBJ1-4; 7 bases align to TRBD1. J lost 8 bases, V lost 0 bases, and 6 bases had no gene match. Per germline, CDR1 KGHSH and CDR2 LQKENI. The CDR3 loop spans 15 amino acids. CDR3 sequence reads: CASSPPTGAIEKLFF. The CDR3 region has the DNA TGTGCCAGCTCACCACCCACAGGGGCCATAGAAAAACTGTTTTTT.

The rearrangement links TRBV5-1 to TRBJ2-5; D might be TRBD1 (5 bases). Per the germline V gene, CDR1 is SGHRS and CDR2 is YFSETQ. V shed 0 bases and J shed 4 bases, with 10 bases lying between them. The CDR3 runs to 14 residues. CDR3 region: CASSLEGPGETQYF. DNA of the CDR3: TGCGCCAGCAGCTTGGAGGGGCCCGGAGAGACCCAGTACTTC.

V and J are TRBV5-6 and TRBJ2-5, with 8 positions matching TRBD2. This CDR3 has 18 amino acids. Trimming removed 2 bases from V and 10 bases from J; junction bases left unmatched: 22. Per germline, CDR1 SGHDT and CDR2 YYEEEE. The CDR3 DNA reads as TGTGCCAGCAGCTTTTGGGTATTAGGGAGCGGGGGATTTAGGGGCCAGTACTTC. It yields the protein CASSFWVLGSGGFRGQYF. Filled out from reference TRBV5-6 and TRBJ2-5, the complete variable domain reads DAGVTQSPTHLIKTRGQQVTLRCSPKSGHDTVSWYQQALGQGPQFIFQYYEEEERQRGNFPDRFSGHQFPNYSSELNVNALLLGDSALYLCASSFWVLGSGGFRGQYFGPGTRLLVL.

V usage is TRBV6-5 and J usage is TRBJ2-1; unclear D gene. The CDR3 is made up of 12 amino acids. Germline CDR1 is MNHEY and CDR2 is SVGAGI. V lost 6 bases and J lost 10, with 13 bases in between. CDR3 loop: CASRDFYGEQFF. The CDR3 region has the DNA TGTGCCAGCAGAGACTTCTACGGGGAGCAGTTCTTC.

The CDR3 DNA follows: TGTGCCAGCGAGGAACAGCGGATCTCCTACGAGCAGTACTTC. Amino acid sequence: CASEEQRISYEQYF. The chain has TRBV6-1 and TRBJ2-7, with a tentative D call TRBD2 (5 bases). There are 14 residues in the CDR3. Between the trimmed V and J ends, which lost 8 bases and 0 bases, there was a span of 14 bases. The V gene's germline CDR1 is MNHNS and CDR2 SASEGT.

This clone appeared a few times. This chain links TRBV9 with TRBJ2-7; no definite D call. Germline V lookup: CDR1 SGDLS, CDR2 YYNGEE. The CDR3 is 15 amino acids. The V gene lost 0 bases and the J gene lost 0 bases, with 10 bases spanning the gap. The CDR3 DNA follows: TGTGCCAGCAGCGTAGGAGGAATGGCCTCCTACGAGCAGTACTTC. This sequence encodes CASSVGGMASYEQYF.

The gene calls are TRBV7-3 and TRBJ2-7, with 10 positions matching TRBD2. CDR1 SGHTA and CDR2 FQGTGA come from the germline V gene. The CDR3 contains 16 residues. J gave up 2 bases and V 2 bases, and 6 bases lay outside the gene matches. CDR3 sequence: CASSLASSGGTYEQYF. In nucleotides, the CDR3 is TGTGCCAGCAGCTTAGCATCTAGCGGGGGCACCTACGAGCAGTACTTC.

The chain carries TRBV28 and TRBJ2-1; D is undetermined. Deletions cut 3 bases from V and 2 bases from J, with 11 bases between. From germline, CDR1 is MDHEN and CDR2 SYDVKM. The CDR3 length is 15 residues. Here the CDR3 DNA reads TGTGCCAGCAGTTTGGTCGACGCGGCCTACAATGAGCAGTTCTTC. It encodes CASSLVDAAYNEQFF.

This chain links TRBV7-2 with TRBJ1-2; D is uncertain. This CDR3 contains 12 residues. V was cut by 2 bases and J by 6 bases, with 7 bases left in between. In germline, CDR1 is SGHTA, CDR2 FQGNSA. The CDR3 sequence: CASSLFGNGYTF. In nucleotides, the CDR3 is TGTGCCAGCAGCTTATTCGGGAATGGCTACACCTTC.

The chain has TRBV5-1 and TRBJ2-3; D is possibly TRBD2 (6 bases). Trimming left V 1 base short and J 3 bases short, with 9 bases between. From germline, CDR1 is SGHRS and CDR2 YFSETQ. The CDR3 spans 14 residues. This chain's CDR3 is CASSLLASTDTQYF. The CDR3 DNA reads as TGCGCCAGCAGCTTGCTAGCGTCGACAGATACGCAGTATTTT.

The chain is built from TRBV5-7 and TRBJ1-2, with 8 bases that match TRBD1. TRBV5-7 is an ORF, and what it does is uncertain. CDR3 length: 14 residues. With V trimmed by 3 bases and J by 5 bases, 6 bases remained unmatched. The CDR3 here is CASSWDRKIYGYTF. The CDR3 DNA is TGTGCCAGCAGCTGGGACAGGAAAATATATGGCTACACCTTC.

The chain links TRBV5-4 to TRBJ2-3, with D unclear. V lost 0 bases and J lost 4, with 12 bases in between. Germline V gives CDR1 SGHNT, CDR2 YYREEE (reference sequence). The CDR3 contains 15 residues. This CDR3 reads CASSLGRSSADTQYF. The CDR3 DNA sequence: TGTGCCAGCAGCTTGGGAAGGAGTTCTGCAGATACGCAGTATTTT. Based on the CDR3 plus reference TRBV5-4 and TRBJ2-3, the full variable domain is ETGVTQSPTHLIKTRGQQVTLRCSSQSGHNTVSWYQQALGQGPQFIFQYYREEENGRGNFPPRFSGLQFPNYSSELNVNALELDDSALYLCASSLGRSSADTQYFGPGTRLTVL.

The gene calls are TRBV5-6 and TRBJ2-1; unclear D gene. The CDR3 is made up of 11 amino acids. CDR1 SGHDT and CDR2 YYEEEE come from the germline V gene. Trimming stripped 4 bases from V and 10 bases from J, with 9 bases between. CDR3 nucleotides: TGTGCCAGCAGCCTCCACTGGGAGCAGTTCTTC. As protein: CASSLHWEQFF.

The chain combines TRBV6-5 with TRBJ1-5; 7 positions agree with TRBD1. This CDR3 contains 15 residues. The V segment lost 5 bases and the J segment 2 bases; nucleotides outside the gene matches: 6. Germline-derived CDR1 and CDR2 are MNHEY and SVGAGI. The DNA for the CDR3 is TGTGCCAGCAGTCGACAGGGAAACGGCAATCAGCCCCAGCATTTT. Translation: CASSRQGNGNQPQHF.

The rearrangement links TRBV7-2 to TRBJ2-7, with TRBD1 matching over 7 bases. Germline V CDR1 and CDR2: SGHTA, FQGNSA. The CDR3 has 13 residues. J was trimmed by 2 bases and V by 5 bases; bases with no gene match: 3. CDR3 DNA sequence: TGTGCCAGCAGCAGGGACAGAACCTACGAGCAGTACTTC. Its protein is CASSRDRTYEQYF.

The chain recombines TRBV2 with TRBJ1-2; D not certain. Trimming removed 3 bases at V and 4 bases at J, with 15 bases between. Germline CDR1 reads SNHLY; CDR2 reads FYNNEI. The CDR3 covers 15 residues. The CDR3 loop is CASSEDSRAPYGYTF. In DNA form, the CDR3 reads TGTGCCAGCAGTGAGGATTCGAGGGCCCCCTATGGCTACACCTTC.

V gene TRBV18 combines with J gene TRBJ2-2, with D maybe TRBD2 (5 bases). The CDR3 covers 16 residues. With 1 base removed from V and 6 bases from J, the gap between germline ends came to 15 bases. Germline V gene data show CDR1 as KGHSH and CDR2 as LQKENI. The CDR3 sequence: CASSPLEGSVSGELFF. The CDR3 DNA reads TGTGCCAGCTCACCACTAGAGGGAAGTGTGTCCGGGGAGCTGTTTTTT. The whole variable domain, remainder taken from reference TRBV18 and TRBJ2-2, is NAGVMQNPRHLVRRRGQEARLRCSPMKGHSHVYWYRQLPEEGLKFMVYLQKENIIDESGMPKERFSAEFPKEGPSILRIQQVVRGDSAAYFCASSPLEGSVSGELFFGEGSRLTVL.

V gene TRBV4-2 combines with J gene TRBJ2-7, with 8 bases identical to TRBD1. The V segment lost 4 bases and the J segment 3 bases; nucleotides outside the gene matches: 5. There are 14 residues in the CDR3. The germline V gene has CDR1 LGHNA and CDR2 YNFKEQ. The DNA for the CDR3 is TGTGCCAGCAGCCCCTACGGACAGGGCTACGAGCAGTACTTC. It translates to CASSPYGQGYEQYF.

The chain couples TRBV4-2 to TRBJ2-4; the D is unclear. The length of the CDR3 is 17 residues. The germline V gene encodes CDR1 LGHNA and CDR2 YNFKEQ. V was cut by 0 bases and J by 0 bases, with 12 bases left in between. The CDR3 is CASSQDGAMLAKNIQYF. In nucleotides, the CDR3 is TGTGCCAGCAGCCAAGATGGAGCAATGCTAGCCAAAAACATTCAGTACTTC.

This rearrangement joins TRBV10-1 to TRBJ2-7; 7 bases agree with TRBD1. V lost 4 bases to trimming and J lost 3 bases; unmatched junction nucleotides: 9. This CDR3 contains 15 residues. Germline V gives CDR1 WNHNN, CDR2 SYGVQD (reference sequence). The CDR3 is CASSGGTDPLYEQYF. Here the CDR3 DNA reads TGCGCCAGCAGTGGAGGGACAGACCCCCTCTACGAGCAGTACTTC.

This clone was seen a few times. The chain joins TRBV28 to TRBJ2-5, with TRBD1 matching 12 bases. The germline CDR1 and CDR2 sequences are MDHEN and SYDVKM. CDR3 length: 15 residues. Unmatched junction bases numbered 6, after V lost 6 bases and J lost 4 bases. CDR3 region: CASSLGTGGLETQYF. CDR3 bases: TGTGCCAGCAGCCTCGGGACAGGGGGCTTAGAGACCCAGTACTTC.